This T cell receptor (beta chain) was retrieved from a study of blood T cells in healthy people across ages (dated by TCRdb to between 2014 and 2017). A note on the overall study: In model experiments, roughly one uniquely barcoded TCR beta cDNA molecule per two T cells was captured by template switching. Age-related changes in TCR beta repertoire diversity were measured in the study by deep sequencing normalized with unique cDNA molecular identifiers. Donors were grouped into four age groups: young (average roughly 16 years), middle-aged (39), aged (around 60) and long-lived (approximately 78). Donors of different ages were randomly distributed across sequencing lanes to avoid experimental bias. Two additional independent replicas of 1 million unique cDNA reads from the same blood draw were analyzed for two donors (one aged 18 to 29 and one aged 80 or older). General findings and caveats noted by the study authors: Total diversity estimates from one million sequenced T cells were considered lower bounds and underestimates. Compared with the aged group, the long-lived group had more naive CD4+ T cells, fewer expanded clones and increased TCR diversity, suggesting age selection. Because the CMV infection status of the donors was unknown, age-related changes in expanded clonotypes may potentially have been confounded. Observed TCR beta diversity correlated strongly with the percentage of naive T cells measured by flow cytometry. Bulk unsorted PBMC profiling prevented conclusive comparison of naive and antigen-experienced compartments. As age increased, observed TCR beta diversity per million T cells dropped in a roughly linear way, and a significant reduction was already evident by age about 36.

Systemically healthy Caucasian individuals from Russia, approximately 39 in total and aged roughly 6 to 90 years, were included as donors. Each donor gave 8 to 10 milliliters of peripheral blood, drawn into EDTA-treated Vacutainer tubes. Ficoll-Paque density-gradient centrifugation was used to isolate PBMCs, with at least 6.5 million per sample. Total RNA was extracted from PBMCs with Trizol reagent, with at least 6 micrograms obtained per sample. For every donor, an aliquot of PBMCs went through flow cytometry to measure the percentages of naive CD45RAhigh/CD27high T cells. Comment on this clonotype: What antigen it recognizes has not been identified. With a much larger clone just one base away, this may be a read error.

The germline V gene specifies LGHNA as CDR1 and YSLEER as CDR2. From its cysteine to its phenylalanine, the CDR3 spans 14 amino acids. The entry retains the CDR3 DNA only, 42 bases that are in frame from base 1. Compared with germline, V lacks 2 bases and J lacks 4 bases; bases without a gene match: 4. The method behind the library was 5' RACE. Sequencing used an Illumina HiSeq 2500. A second about 7 to 12 cycle PCR used a sample-barcoded 5' primer and a J-beta primer mix. A unique molecular identifier was introduced onto each TCR beta cDNA molecule by a template-switch 5' adaptor carrying 12 random nucleotides. Each sample yielded at least 2.5 million CDR3-containing paired-end reads. All of the RNA was converted into first-strand cDNA using the Mint cDNA synthesis kit, with a TRBC-specific oligonucleotide serving as the primer. Following uracil-DNA glycosylase treatment, all cDNA underwent a first 18-cycle PCR with the universal primers M1SS and BC2_uni_R. Per the authors' processing: For normalization, 1 million high-quality reads were randomly selected from each sample, with every read carrying a distinct molecular identifier. Reads with shared molecular identifiers were discarded instead of being binned into consensus sequences. MiTCR, with a Q25 quality threshold and the strictest error-elimination algorithm, was used for CDR3 identification, clonotype clustering and error correction. A nonparametric unseen species model with Euler transformation was used to estimate lower-bound total TCR beta diversity. The public reads were reanalyzed by TCRdb: fastp trimming at Q25, MiXCR alignment, in-frame beta chains only. Under each unique CDR3 protein, matching rows form one entry showing the most common genes and DNA. What appears here as the V and J calls and clone size reflects TCRdb's work, not the paper's. This sample holds about 1.8 million distinct CDR3 sequences; roughly 50% were observed only once. Clones ranked in the top ten supply around 2.1% of the sample.

The sequence links TRBV4-3 to TRBJ2-7; 8 junctional bases match TRBD2. Sample: blood. The TCR sequence derives from a woman aged 35 to 49 in good health. The base sequence is TGCGCCAGCAGCCAAAGTCGGGGGGGATACGAGCAGTACTTC. This gives the protein CASSQSRGGYEQYF.